The clone carrying this T cell receptor (beta chain) occurred a few times. The antigen remains undetermined. The entry originates in a study of radiotherapy plus CTLA-4 blockade in lung cancer. Overall study: Objective responses were recorded in around 18% of patients, with disease control recorded in 31%.

General study findings and limits: Increased serum interferon-beta after radiation also reportedly predicted response strongly. Blood TCR clones of tumor origin expanded after radiotherapy plus ipilimumab.

The table came from immunoSEQ multiplex PCR; TCRdb's copy has only in-frame clones and leaves some out. The sample has about 70,000 clones; 79% are singletons. Focal radiation with ipilimumab CTLA-4 blockade was given to patients with chemo-refractory metastatic non-small-cell lung cancer. The source is a human donor with non-small cell lung cancer who had a complete response to radiotherapy plus ipilimumab. Sequences were derived from peripheral blood, sampled from a patient treated with radiotherapy plus ipilimumab.

The CDR3 nucleotides read TGTGCCAGCAGCCAAGTTGGGGGAAGAATCGGCACAGATACGCAGTATTTT. Its translation is CASSQVGGRIGTDTQYF. The rearrangement joins TRBV14 to TRBJ2-3; D is possibly TRBD1 or TRBD2 (5 bases each). V was cut by 1 base and J by 1 base, with 15 bases left in between. The CDR3 extends over 17 amino acids. From germline, CDR1 is SGHDN and CDR2 FVKESK.